This TCR beta chain was observed in a study of cytomegalovirus exposure and HLA in healthy donors. This clone showed up just once. The antigen is undetermined. The PCR ran on 60 Vbeta and 13 Jbeta primers. Sequenced by immunoSEQ multiplex PCR; TCRdb stores in-frame clones only, minus some. This table holds over 150,000 clones, approximately 80% found once. Study results and caveats: Within an earlier analysis, most TCR beta V segments proved productive either about 90% or about 30% of the time. Researchers catalogued roughly 150 TCR beta chains as cytomegalovirus-associated.

The CDR3 totals 15 residues. V was pared by 4 bases and J by 7 bases, with 7 bases of the junction left unmatched. The V gene's germline CDR1 is SNHLY and CDR2 FYNNEI. The specimen sequenced was PBMCs. The genes are TRBV2 and TRBJ1-5; 10 bases line up with TRBD1. The TCR originated in a man under 40 in good health and CMV-seropositive. CDR3 DNA sequence: TGTGCCAGCAGTGCGGACAGGGGGAGAATGCAGCCCCAGCATTTT. Translated: CASSADRGRMQPQHF.